One sample yielded the 14 T cell receptor beta chains listed below, sequenced in a study of T cells in Graves' hyperthyroidism and ophthalmopathy. It was RNA transcripts that yielded the amplified TCR beta CDR3 regions. Carried out on the TCR CDR3, a first-round RT-PCR used the HTBI primer set. TCRdb reprocessed the multiplex PCR reads via MiXCR and lists one record per CDR3 protein. The sample shows under 350,000 distinct CDR3 sequences, about a sixth of them seen only once. The sequencing sample was made of blood. All receptors come from a woman aged 55-69 years with Graves' ophthalmopathy.

This chain connects TRBV20-1 to TRBJ2-7; D gene ambiguous. The CDR3 is made up of 12 amino acids. Per the germline V gene, CDR1 is DFQATT and CDR2 is SNEGSKA (reference sequence). With 3 bases removed from V and 1 base from J, the gap between germline ends came to 7 bases. CDR3 DNA sequence: TGCAGTGCTAGTGTGAGATCCTACGAGCAGTACTTC. It encodes CSASVRSYEQYF.

This clonotype was seen repeatedly, ten times or more. This rearrangement joins TRBV5-6 to TRBJ1-1; TRBD1 aligns across 8 bases. This CDR3 contains 17 residues. Trimming at V came to 0 bases and at J to 4 bases, leaving 11 bases not matched to a gene. Germline CDR1 reads SGHDT; CDR2 reads YYEEEE. As DNA, the CDR3 is TGTGCCAGCAGCTTGGTGCCGGACAGGGCGATTTTCACTGAAGCTTTCTTT. It translates to CASSLVPDRAIFTEAFF.

This clonotype was observed once. The rearrangement joins TRBV28 to TRBJ1-2, with 8 bases lining up with TRBD1. The V segment lost 6 bases and the J segment 4 bases; nucleotides outside the gene matches: 22. Per germline, CDR1 MDHEN and CDR2 SYDVKM. There are 19 residues in the CDR3. Here the CDR3 DNA reads TGTGCCAGCAGCTGGGCGCCCGGGACAGGAGGACTCAGGGCCTATGGCTACACCTTC. Translating it yields CASSWAPGTGGLRAYGYTF.

Remarks on this clonotype: A much more abundant neighbour one base away suggests this may be a read error. The V and J genes are TRBV5-8 and TRBJ2-7; D uncertain. In germline, CDR1 is SGHTS, CDR2 YDEGEE. V gave up 1 base and J gave up 6 bases, with 14 bases separating them. CDR3 length: 14 residues. The chain's CDR3 is CASSLSGVYCEQYF. CDR3 nucleotide sequence: TGTGCCAGCAGCTTGTCTGGGGTCTACTGCGAGCAGTACTTC.

The DNA of the CDR3 is TGTGCCACCAGTGATGCGACCGGGACAGGGTTTTTCGATGAGCAGTTCTTC. It encodes CATSDATGTGFFDEQFF. The V gene is TRBV24-1, the J gene TRBJ2-1; TRBD1 aligns across 9 bases. The CDR3 runs to 17 residues. Trimming took 3 bases from V and 8 from J; bases not matched to a gene: 13. Germline V gives CDR1 KGHDR, CDR2 SFDVKD.

This chain joins TRBV6-5 and TRBJ2-2; 8 bases are shared with TRBD2. Germline CDR1 reads MNHEY; CDR2 reads SVGAGI. This CDR3 comprises 17 residues. The V and J ends lost 2 bases and 5 bases, in that order; junction bases with no gene match: 10. The CDR3 sequence is CASSYGLGLGVTGELFF. CDR3 coding DNA: TGTGCCAGCAGTTACGGTTTGGGACTAGGCGTGACCGGGGAGCTGTTTTTT.

The rearrangement uses TRBV6-5 and TRBJ1-2; D not resolved. V lost 0 bases and J 1 base, leaving 9 bases between the germline ends. This CDR3 comprises 15 residues. The germline gives CDR1 MNHEY, CDR2 SVGAGI. The DNA of the CDR3 is TGTGCCAGCAGTTACTCACCGCGCCTTAACTATGGCTACACCTTC. Amino acid sequence: CASSYSPRLNYGYTF.

Many counts were recorded for this clonotype. The CDR3 is CSARDQAGKYNEQFF. The CDR3 nucleotides read TGCAGTGCTAGAGATCAAGCGGGGAAATACAATGAGCAGTTCTTC. V is TRBV20-1 and J is TRBJ2-1; 7 bases are a match to TRBD2. In germline, CDR1 is DFQATT, CDR2 SNEGSKA (reference sequence). V lost 0 bases, J lost 4 bases, and 6 bases stayed unmatched. The CDR3 totals 15 residues.

There are many counts of this clonotype. The V and J genes are TRBV11-3 and TRBJ2-7; 7 bases are a match to TRBD1. The junction had 6 bases not matched to a gene; V was cut back by 3 bases and J by 7 bases. The CDR3 sequence is 13 residues long. Germline assignment: CDR1 SGHNT and CDR2 YENEEA. CDR3 coding DNA: TGTGCCAGCAGCTTCACAGGGGAAAGTGAGCAGTACTTC. As protein: CASSFTGESEQYF.

This clonotype showed up many times. This sequence joins TRBV20-1 and TRBJ2-3; 9 nucleotides match TRBD2. The CDR3 has 15 amino acids. Unmatched junction bases numbered 8, after V lost 6 bases and J lost 1 base. CDR1 and CDR2 (germline): DFQATT, SNEGSKA (reference sequence). Written as DNA, the CDR3 is TGCAGTGCACCGGGGGTAGCGGGGGGCACAGATACGCAGTATTTT. Protein: CSAPGVAGGTDTQYF.

For the CDR3, the DNA is TGCGCCAGCAGCTTGGCCCTCACACGGGGTGAAGCTTTCTTT. Its translation is CASSLALTRGEAFF. This chain connects TRBV5-1 to TRBJ1-1, with D uncertain. Deletions cut 0 bases from V and 7 bases from J, with 13 bases between. This CDR3 has 14 amino acids. The germline V gene has CDR1 SGHRS and CDR2 YFSETQ.

This clonotype occurred a few times. V gene TRBV20-1 combines with J gene TRBJ1-3; 9 bases agree with TRBD1. The CDR3 contains 14 residues. CDR1 and CDR2 (germline): DFQATT, SNEGSKA (reference sequence). With 5 bases clipped from V and 0 bases from J, the junction kept 2 bases outside the gene matches. CDR3 protein: CSAGDRASGNTIYF. CDR3 sequence (DNA): TGCAGTGCTGGGGACAGGGCCTCTGGAAACACCATATATTTT.

The chain is built from TRBV5-1 and TRBJ2-7, with 8 bases identical to TRBD1. The CDR3 extends over 16 amino acids. CDR1 is SGHRS and CDR2 is YFSETQ in the germline V gene. The V and J ends lost 3 bases and 7 bases, in that order; junction bases with no gene match: 15. The CDR3 sequence is CASSSSLGTGLREQYF. CDR3 in DNA: TGCGCCAGCAGCTCATCGTTGGGGACAGGCCTACGAGAGCAGTACTTC.

The V call is TRBV3-1, the J call TRBJ2-7; TRBD1 agrees at 11 bases. The V gene's germline CDR1 is LGHDT and CDR2 YNNKEL (reference sequence). Trimming at V came to 0 bases and at J to 2 bases, leaving 12 bases not matched to a gene. This CDR3 region has 19 residues. Written as DNA, the CDR3 is TGTGCCAGCAGCCAAGATGGTGTGGGACAGGGGGACCTAGCCTACGAGCAGTACTTC. It translates to CASSQDGVGQGDLAYEQYF.